This T cell receptor beta chain came from a study of control samples from healthy donors and cancer patients. The CDR3 runs to 14 residues. Germline V gene sequence: CDR1 SEHNR, CDR2 FQNEAQ (reference sequence). V was shortened by 5 bases and J by 5 bases, with 14 bases between the two germline ends. Here immunoSEQ multiplex PCR was the method, and the copy in TCRdb shows in-frame clones only, minus some. The table shows some 410,000 clones, with 80% to 95% occurring only once. Material: PBMCs. The chain carries TRBV7-9 and TRBJ2-3; D is perhaps TRBD1 or TRBD2 (7 bases each). The clonotype comes from a man between 35 and 55 years old with head and neck cancer. This CDR3 is CASSPARGGDTQYF. Here the CDR3 DNA reads TGTGCCAGCAGCCCGGCCAGGGGGGGAGATACGCAGTATTTT. The variable domain in full, with the rest retrieved from reference TRBV7-9 and TRBJ2-3, is DTGVSQNPRHKITKRGQNVTFRCDPISEHNRLYWYRQTLGQGPEFLTYFQNEAQLEKSRLLSDRFSAERPKGSFSTLEIQRTEQGDSAMYLCASSPARGGDTQYFGPGTRLTVL.